Below are 10 T cell receptor beta chains sequenced from a single sample in a study of beta chain features in type 1 diabetes. Antigens of these TCRs are unknown. Overall study results and limits: People with Type 1 diabetes carried modestly yet significantly shorter TCRB CDR3s in all four CD4+ subsets.

Every isolated RNA sample was fully reverse transcribed, so sequencing captured expressed TCRB transcripts. Libraries were prepared by immunoSEQ multiplex PCR; TCRdb keeps only in-frame clonotypes and omits some of them. The sample includes about 260,000 clones, 24% of them seen just once. The specimen sequenced was naive CD4+ T cells from blood. Every receptor here comes from a woman aged 25-40 years with type 1 diabetes.

The table lists this clone with a few counts. This chain links TRBV30 with TRBJ1-5; D ambiguous. The CDR3 runs to 14 residues. The germline V gene has CDR1 GTSNPN and CDR2 SVGIG (reference sequence). The V gene lost 0 bases and the J gene lost 3 bases, with 9 bases spanning the gap. Written as DNA, the CDR3 is TGTGCCTGGAGTGTGTCACAGAACAATCAGCCCCAGCATTTT. Its protein is CAWSVSQNNQPQHF.

This clone was detected only a few times. The V call is TRBV30, the J call TRBJ2-1; possible D gene TRBD2, 5 bases. The CDR3 is 16 residues long. Germline CDR1 GTSNPN, CDR2 SVGIG (reference sequence). V dropped 2 bases and J dropped 4 bases, with 18 bases sitting between them. CDR3 loop: CAWSTLTADQYNEQFF. As DNA, the CDR3 is TGTGCCTGGAGTACACTCACAGCGGACCAGTACAATGAGCAGTTCTTC.

This clone was seen a handful of times. This rearrangement joins TRBV4-2 to TRBJ1-1; D is uncertain. CDR3 length equals 15 residues. CDR1 is LGHNA, CDR2 YNFKEQ, per germline. V was cut by 0 bases and J by 0 bases, with 8 bases left in between. The chain's CDR3 is CASSQDGQVNTEAFF. The CDR3 nucleotides are TGTGCCAGCAGCCAAGATGGGCAGGTGAACACTGAAGCTTTCTTT.

This chain links TRBV5-1 with TRBJ2-7, with a weak D call TRBD1 (6 bases). The CDR3 consists of 12 residues. The V end lost 4 bases, the J end lost 4 bases, and 9 bases lay between the germline ends. Germline CDR1 SGHRS, CDR2 YFSETQ. CDR3 sequence: CASSGTLYEQYF. DNA of the CDR3: TGCGCCAGCAGCGGGACATTATACGAGCAGTACTTC.

The chain is built from TRBV14 and TRBJ2-3; 8 bases line up with TRBD2. The CDR3 extends over 17 amino acids. CDR1 is SGHDN, CDR2 FVKESK, per germline. V was clipped by 0 bases and J by 2 bases; unmatched bases: 7. CDR3 coding DNA: TGTGCCAGCAGCCAAGATTGGCTAGCGGGCATCACAGATACGCAGTATTTT. This sequence encodes CASSQDWLAGITDTQYF.

V usage is TRBV14 and J usage is TRBJ2-7, with 15 bases aligning to TRBD2. V lost 5 bases, J lost 3 bases, and 2 bases stayed unmatched. Germline V lookup: CDR1 SGHDN, CDR2 FVKESK. This CDR3 is 15 amino acids long. The CDR3 loop reads CASSSGLAGGYEQYF. The CDR3 DNA reads as TGTGCCAGCAGCTCGGGACTAGCGGGAGGCTACGAGCAGTACTTC.

This clone was detected a few times. An end of the junction does not agree with germline; a read error may underlie this. This chain links TRBV20-1 with TRBJ2-1; D gene unclear. From germline, CDR1 is DFQATT and CDR2 SNEGSKA (reference sequence). The CDR3 totals 9 residues. CDR3 sequence: CSASGPLVF. The CDR3 DNA follows: TGCAGTGCTAGTGGGCCTTTGGTCTTC.

The sample holds a few counts of this clone. This chain uses TRBV6-5 with TRBJ2-7, with D perhaps TRBD2 (5 bases). Germline V gene data show CDR1 as MNHEY and CDR2 as SVGAGI. This CDR3 region has 11 residues. V gave up 6 bases and J gave up 6 bases, with 9 bases separating them. The DNA for the CDR3 is TGTGCCAGCAGCTCGGCGGGCGAGCAGTACTTC. It specifies CASSSAGEQYF.

The genes are TRBV5-1 and TRBJ2-5, with 7 bases fitting TRBD2. With 5 bases clipped from V and 4 bases from J, the junction kept 8 bases outside the gene matches. The CDR3 covers 14 residues. Germline V gives CDR1 SGHRS, CDR2 YFSETQ. CDR3 in DNA: TGCGCCAGCAGTGCGGGAGAAGGGAGAGAGACCCAGTACTTC. It codes for CASSAGEGRETQYF.

J is TRBJ2-2 and V is TRBV5-5; D gene unclear. This CDR3 contains 12 residues. Germline CDR1 and CDR2: SGHKS and YYEKEE (reference sequence). V was clipped by 3 bases and J by 7 bases, with 7 bases between them. CDR3 in DNA: TGTGCCAGCAGCTCCTACGGCGGGGAGCTGTTTTTT. Amino acid sequence: CASSSYGGELFF.